Below, 4 T cell receptor beta chains from the same sample are listed, as sequenced in a study of CD8 T cells in ankylosing spondylitis. TCRdb re-derived calls from the 5' RACE reads in MiXCR, one entry per CDR3 protein. The sample consists of roughly 180,000 distinct CDR3 sequences, roughly 13% of them appearing once. Sequencing was carried out using blood, either unsorted or a sorted T cell fraction (not recorded which). The receptors were gathered from a male donor with ankylosing spondylitis or in good health (not recorded which).

This clonotype showed up many times. The V gene is TRBV7-8, the J gene TRBJ2-7, with D possibly being TRBD2 (5 bases). Looked up from germline, CDR1 is SGHVS and CDR2 is FQNEAQ. Trimming took 6 bases from V and 2 from J, leaving 17 bases between them. CDR3 size: 15 residues. For the CDR3, the DNA is TGTGCCAGCAGGCTTTCGGGTAGCGAGACCTACGAGCAGTACTTC. The encoded protein is CASRLSGSETYEQYF.

CDR3 sequence: CASSPPHGSGDEAFF. In DNA form, the CDR3 reads TGTGCCAGCAGCCCCCCCCATGGTTCGGGGGATGAAGCTTTCTTT. The genes are TRBV7-9 and TRBJ1-1, with D maybe TRBD1 (5 bases). CDR1 is SEHNR, CDR2 FQNEAQ, per germline (reference sequence). CDR3 length equals 15 residues. Trimming took 5 bases from V and 7 from J, leaving 20 bases between them.

V gene TRBV7-9 combines with J gene TRBJ2-2; the D gene is possibly TRBD1 (6 bases). The CDR3 extends over 13 amino acids. Germline-derived CDR1 and CDR2 are SEHNR and FQNEAQ (reference sequence). Trimming stripped 7 bases from V and 4 bases from J, with 10 bases between. The CDR3 sequence is CASKQGGTGELFF. The CDR3 nucleotides read TGTGCCAGCAAGCAAGGGGGCACCGGGGAGCTGTTTTTT.

The chain links TRBV20-1 to TRBJ2-1; 9 positions match TRBD2. Germline CDR1 is DFQATT and CDR2 is SNEGSKA (reference sequence). The trim removed 6 bases at V and 5 bases at J, leaving 11 bases unmatched. The CDR3 totals 15 residues. CDR3 in amino acids: CSATSEREADNEQFF. The DNA for the CDR3 is TGCAGTGCCACTTCGGAGCGGGAGGCCGACAATGAGCAGTTCTTC.